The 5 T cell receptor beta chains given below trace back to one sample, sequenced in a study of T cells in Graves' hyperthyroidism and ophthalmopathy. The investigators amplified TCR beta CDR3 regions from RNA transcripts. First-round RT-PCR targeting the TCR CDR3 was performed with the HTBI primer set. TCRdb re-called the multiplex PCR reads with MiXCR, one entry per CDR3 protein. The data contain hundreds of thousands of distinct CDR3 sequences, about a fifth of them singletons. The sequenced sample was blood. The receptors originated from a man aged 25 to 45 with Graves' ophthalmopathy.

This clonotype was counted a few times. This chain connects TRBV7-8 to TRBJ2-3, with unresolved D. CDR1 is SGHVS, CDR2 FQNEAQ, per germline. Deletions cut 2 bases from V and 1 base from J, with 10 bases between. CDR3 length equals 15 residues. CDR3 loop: CASSLTWTGTDTQYF. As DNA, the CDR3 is TGTGCCAGCAGCTTAACCTGGACGGGCACAGATACGCAGTATTTT.

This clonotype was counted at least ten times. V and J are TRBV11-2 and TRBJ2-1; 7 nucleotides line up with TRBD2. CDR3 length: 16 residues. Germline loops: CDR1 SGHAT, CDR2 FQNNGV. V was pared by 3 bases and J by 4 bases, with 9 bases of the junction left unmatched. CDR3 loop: CASSLGLAEEYNEQFF. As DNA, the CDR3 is TGTGCCAGCAGCTTGGGGCTAGCGGAAGAATACAATGAGCAGTTCTTC. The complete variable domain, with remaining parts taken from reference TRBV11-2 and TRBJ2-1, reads EAGVAQSPRYKIIEKRQSVAFWCNPISGHATLYWYQQILGQGPKLLIQFQNNGVVDDSQLPKDRFSAERLKGVDSTLKIQPAKLEDSAVYLCASSLGLAEEYNEQFFGPGTRLTVL.

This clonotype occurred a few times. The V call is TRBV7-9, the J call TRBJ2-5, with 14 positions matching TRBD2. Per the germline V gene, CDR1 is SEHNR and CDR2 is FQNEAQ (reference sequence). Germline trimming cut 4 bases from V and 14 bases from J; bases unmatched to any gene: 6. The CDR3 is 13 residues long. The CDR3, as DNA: TGTGCCAGCAGCTCTGGGACTAGCGGGAGCCCTTACTTC. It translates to CASSSGTSGSPYF.

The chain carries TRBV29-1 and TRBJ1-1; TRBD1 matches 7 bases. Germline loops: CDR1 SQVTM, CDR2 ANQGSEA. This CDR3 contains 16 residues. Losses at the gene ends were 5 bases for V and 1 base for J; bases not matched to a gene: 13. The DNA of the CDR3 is TGCAGCGTTAGTAAAAGGGGGAGACAGGGGAACACTGAAGCTTTCTTT. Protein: CSVSKRGRQGNTEAFF.

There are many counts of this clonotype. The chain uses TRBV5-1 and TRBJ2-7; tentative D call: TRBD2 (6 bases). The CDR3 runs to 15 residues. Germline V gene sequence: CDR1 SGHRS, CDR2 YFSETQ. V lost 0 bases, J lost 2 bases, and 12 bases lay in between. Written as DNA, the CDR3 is TGCGCCAGCAGCTTGGATCTGCGGAGGGCCTACGAGCAGTACTTC. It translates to CASSLDLRRAYEQYF.